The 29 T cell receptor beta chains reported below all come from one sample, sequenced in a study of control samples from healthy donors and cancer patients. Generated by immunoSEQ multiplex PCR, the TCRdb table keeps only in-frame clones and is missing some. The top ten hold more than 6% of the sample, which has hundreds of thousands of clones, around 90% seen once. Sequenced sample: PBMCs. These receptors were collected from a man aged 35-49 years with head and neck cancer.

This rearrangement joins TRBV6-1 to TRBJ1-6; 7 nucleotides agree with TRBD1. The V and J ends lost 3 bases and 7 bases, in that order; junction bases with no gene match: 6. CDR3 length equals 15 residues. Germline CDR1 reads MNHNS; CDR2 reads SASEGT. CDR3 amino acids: CASSDFQGVNSPLHF. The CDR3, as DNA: TGTGCCAGCAGTGATTTCCAGGGGGTGAATTCACCCCTCCACTTT.

This CDR3 is CASSLNSGTISYEQYF. CDR3 nucleotides: TGTGCCAGCAGCTTGAACTCCGGGACAATTTCCTACGAGCAGTACTTC. The V and J genes are TRBV27 and TRBJ2-7, with a weak D call TRBD1 (6 bases). The germline V and J ends were trimmed by 6 bases and 1 base, with 19 bases remaining between them. This CDR3 has 16 amino acids. CDR1 and CDR2 from the germline V gene are MNHEY and SMNVEV (reference sequence).

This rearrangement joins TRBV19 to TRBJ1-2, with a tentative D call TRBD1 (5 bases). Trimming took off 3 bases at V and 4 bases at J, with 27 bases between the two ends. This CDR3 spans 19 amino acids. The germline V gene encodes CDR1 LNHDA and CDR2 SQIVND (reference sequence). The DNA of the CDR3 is TGTGCCAGTAGTATTATTGACAGTCGGGGGAGTGCGGATTTCTATGGCTACACCTTC. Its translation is CASSIIDSRGSADFYGYTF. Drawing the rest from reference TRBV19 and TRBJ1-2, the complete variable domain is DGGITQSPKYLFRKEGQNVTLSCEQNLNHDAMYWYRQDPGQGLRLIYYSQIVNDFQKGDIAEGYSVSREKKESFPLTVTSAQKNPTAFYLCASSIIDSRGSADFYGYTFGSGTRLTVV.

CDR3 DNA sequence: TGTGCCAGTGCCGGGACAGAGTACGAGCAGTACTTC. Translation: CASAGTEYEQYF. The chain has TRBV19 and TRBJ2-7; 7 bases agree with TRBD1. CDR1 and CDR2 (germline): LNHDA, SQIVND (reference sequence). CDR3 size: 12 residues. The V gene end was trimmed by 8 bases and the J gene end by 4 bases; junction bases not matched to a gene: 5.

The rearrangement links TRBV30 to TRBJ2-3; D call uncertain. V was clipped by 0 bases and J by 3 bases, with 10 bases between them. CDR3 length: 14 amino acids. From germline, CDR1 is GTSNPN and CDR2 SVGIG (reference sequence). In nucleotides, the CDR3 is TGTGCCTGGAGTGTAGGGCAGCAGACAGATACGCAGTATTTT. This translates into CAWSVGQQTDTQYF. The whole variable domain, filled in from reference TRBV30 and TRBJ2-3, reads SQTIHQWPATLVQPVGSPLSLECTVEGTSNPNLYWYRQAAGRGLQLLFYSVGIGQISSEVPQNLSASRPQDRQFILSSKKLLLSDSGFYLCAWSVGQQTDTQYFGPGTRLTVL.

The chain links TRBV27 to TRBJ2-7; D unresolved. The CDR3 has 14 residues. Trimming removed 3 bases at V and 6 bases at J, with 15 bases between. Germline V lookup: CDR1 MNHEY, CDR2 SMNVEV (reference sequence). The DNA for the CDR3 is TGTGCCAGCAGTTTTTCCAAACAGTTCGCCGAGCAGTACTTC. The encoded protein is CASSFSKQFAEQYF.

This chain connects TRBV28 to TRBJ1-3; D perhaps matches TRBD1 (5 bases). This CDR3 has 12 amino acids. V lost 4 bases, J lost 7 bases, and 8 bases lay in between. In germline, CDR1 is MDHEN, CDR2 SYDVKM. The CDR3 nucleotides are TGTGCCAGCAGTTCTAACAGGAACACCATATATTTT. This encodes CASSSNRNTIYF.

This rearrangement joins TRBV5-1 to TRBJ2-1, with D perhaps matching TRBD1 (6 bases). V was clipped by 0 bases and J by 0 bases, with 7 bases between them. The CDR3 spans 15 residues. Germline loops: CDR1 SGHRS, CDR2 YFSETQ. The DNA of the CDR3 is TGCGCCAGCAGCTTGGGGACAGTCTCCTACAATGAGCAGTTCTTC. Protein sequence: CASSLGTVSYNEQFF.

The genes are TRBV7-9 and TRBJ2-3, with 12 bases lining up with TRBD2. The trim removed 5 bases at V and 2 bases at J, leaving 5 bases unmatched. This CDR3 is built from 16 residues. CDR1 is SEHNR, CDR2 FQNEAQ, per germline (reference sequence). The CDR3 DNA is TGTGCCAGCAGCCCCCGGACTAGCGGGGTCACAGATACGCAGTATTTT. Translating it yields CASSPRTSGVTDTQYF.

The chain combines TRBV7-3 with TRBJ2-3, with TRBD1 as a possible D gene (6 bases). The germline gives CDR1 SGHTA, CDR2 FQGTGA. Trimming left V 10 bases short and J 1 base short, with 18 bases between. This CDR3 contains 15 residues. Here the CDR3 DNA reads TGTGCCACATCCAGGGGAACTTCGGGCACAGATACGCAGTATTTT. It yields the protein CATSRGTSGTDTQYF.

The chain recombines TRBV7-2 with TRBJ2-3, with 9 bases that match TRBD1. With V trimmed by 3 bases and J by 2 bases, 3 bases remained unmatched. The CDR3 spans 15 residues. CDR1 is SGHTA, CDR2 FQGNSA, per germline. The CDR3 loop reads CASSFGDRDTDTQYF. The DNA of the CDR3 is TGTGCCAGCAGCTTTGGGGACAGGGACACAGATACGCAGTATTTT.

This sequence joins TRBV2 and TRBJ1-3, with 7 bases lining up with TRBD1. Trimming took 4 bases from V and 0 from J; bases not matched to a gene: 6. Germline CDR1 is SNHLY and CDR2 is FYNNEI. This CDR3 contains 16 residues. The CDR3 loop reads CASSGLGQSSGNTIYF. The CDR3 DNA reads TGTGCCAGCAGTGGTTTGGGACAGAGCTCTGGAAACACCATATATTTT.

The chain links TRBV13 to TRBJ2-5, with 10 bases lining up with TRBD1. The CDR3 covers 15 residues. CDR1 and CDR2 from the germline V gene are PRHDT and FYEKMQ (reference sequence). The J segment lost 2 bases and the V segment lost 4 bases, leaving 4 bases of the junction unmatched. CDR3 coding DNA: TGTGCCAGCAGCTCGCCGGGACAGGGGCAAGAGACCCAGTACTTC. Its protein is CASSSPGQGQETQYF.

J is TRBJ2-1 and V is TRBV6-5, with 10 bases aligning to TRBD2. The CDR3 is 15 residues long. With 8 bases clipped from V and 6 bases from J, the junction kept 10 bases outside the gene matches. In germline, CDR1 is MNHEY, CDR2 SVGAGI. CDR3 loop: CASHLAGDSPNEQFF. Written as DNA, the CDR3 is TGTGCCAGCCATCTAGCGGGAGATTCCCCCAATGAGCAGTTCTTC.

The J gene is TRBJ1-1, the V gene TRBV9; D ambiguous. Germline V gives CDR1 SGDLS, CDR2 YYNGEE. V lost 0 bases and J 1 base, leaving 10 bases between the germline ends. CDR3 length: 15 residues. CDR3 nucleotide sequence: TGTGCCAGCAGCGTAGCTGTCATGGGGAACACTGAAGCTTTCTTT. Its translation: CASSVAVMGNTEAFF.

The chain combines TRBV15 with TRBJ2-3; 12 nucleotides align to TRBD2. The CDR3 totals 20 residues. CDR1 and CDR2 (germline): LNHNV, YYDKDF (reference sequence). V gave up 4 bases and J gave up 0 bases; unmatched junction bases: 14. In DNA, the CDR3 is TGTGCCACCAGCATCCGACCCGACTGGACTAGCGGGGCTAGCACAGATACGCAGTATTTT. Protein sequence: CATSIRPDWTSGASTDTQYF.

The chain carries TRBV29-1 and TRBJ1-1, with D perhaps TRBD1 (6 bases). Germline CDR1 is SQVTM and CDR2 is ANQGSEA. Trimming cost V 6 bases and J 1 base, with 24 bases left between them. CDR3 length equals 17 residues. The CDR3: CSVIGGGRKTRNTEAFF. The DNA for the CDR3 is TGCAGCGTAATCGGTGGGGGCAGAAAAACCCGGAACACTGAAGCTTTCTTT.

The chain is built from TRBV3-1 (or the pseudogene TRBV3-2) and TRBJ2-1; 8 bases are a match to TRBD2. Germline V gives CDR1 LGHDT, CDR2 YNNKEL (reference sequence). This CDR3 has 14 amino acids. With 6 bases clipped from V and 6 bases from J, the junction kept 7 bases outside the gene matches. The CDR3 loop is CASSWLGTSNEQFF. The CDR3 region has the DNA TGTGCCAGCAGTTGGCTCGGGACTAGCAATGAGCAGTTCTTC.

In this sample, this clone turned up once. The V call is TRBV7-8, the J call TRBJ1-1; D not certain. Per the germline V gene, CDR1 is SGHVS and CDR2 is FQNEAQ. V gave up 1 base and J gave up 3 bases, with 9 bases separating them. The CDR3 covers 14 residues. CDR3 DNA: TGTGCCAGCAGCTTAGAGGACGTTTACACTGAAGCTTTCTTT. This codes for CASSLEDVYTEAFF.

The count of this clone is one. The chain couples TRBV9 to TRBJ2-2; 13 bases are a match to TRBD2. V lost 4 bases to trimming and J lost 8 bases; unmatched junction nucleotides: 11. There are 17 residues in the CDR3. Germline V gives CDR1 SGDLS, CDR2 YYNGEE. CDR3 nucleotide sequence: TGTGCCAGCAGCCTCCAACGGACTAGCGGGAGTGGTGGGGAGCTGTTTTTT. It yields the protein CASSLQRTSGSGGELFF. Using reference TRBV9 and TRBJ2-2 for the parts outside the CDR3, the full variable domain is DSGVTQTPKHLITATGQRVTLRCSPRSGDLSVYWYQQSLDQGLQFLIQYYNGEERAKGNILERFSAQQFPDLHSELNLSSLELGDSALYFCASSLQRTSGSGGELFFGEGSRLTVL.

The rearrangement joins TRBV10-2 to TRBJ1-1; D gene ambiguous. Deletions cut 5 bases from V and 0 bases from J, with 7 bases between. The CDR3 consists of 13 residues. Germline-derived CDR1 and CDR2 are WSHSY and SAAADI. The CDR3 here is CASSSQMNTEAFF. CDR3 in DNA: TGCGCCAGCAGTTCCCAGATGAACACTGAAGCTTTCTTT.

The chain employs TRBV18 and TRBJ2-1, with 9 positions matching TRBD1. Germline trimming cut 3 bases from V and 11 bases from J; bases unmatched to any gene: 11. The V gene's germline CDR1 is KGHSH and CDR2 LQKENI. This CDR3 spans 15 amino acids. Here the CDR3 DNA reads TGTGCCAGCTCACCTTCCGGGACAGGGCAGGTCAAGCAGTTCTTC. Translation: CASSPSGTGQVKQFF.

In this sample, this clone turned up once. As DNA, the CDR3 is TGTGCCACCAACCGACAGGGGCAAGGCGAGCAGTACTTC. Translated, it gives CATNRQGQGEQYF. This rearrangement joins TRBV28 to TRBJ2-7; 8 bases fit TRBD1. V gave up 10 bases and J gave up 6 bases; unmatched junction bases: 11. Germline lookup yields CDR1 MDHEN and CDR2 SYDVKM. The CDR3 runs 13 residues.

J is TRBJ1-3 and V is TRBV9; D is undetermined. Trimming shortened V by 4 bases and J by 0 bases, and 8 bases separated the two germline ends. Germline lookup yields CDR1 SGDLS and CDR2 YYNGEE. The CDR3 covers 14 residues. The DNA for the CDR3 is TGTGCCAGCAGCATCTCAAGCTCTGGAAACACCATATATTTT. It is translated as CASSISSSGNTIYF.

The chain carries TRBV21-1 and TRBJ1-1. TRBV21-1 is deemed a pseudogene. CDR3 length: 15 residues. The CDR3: CASSNFGGLITEAFF. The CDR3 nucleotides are TGTGCCAGCAGCAACTTTGGGGGGCTGATAACTGAAGCTTTCTTT.

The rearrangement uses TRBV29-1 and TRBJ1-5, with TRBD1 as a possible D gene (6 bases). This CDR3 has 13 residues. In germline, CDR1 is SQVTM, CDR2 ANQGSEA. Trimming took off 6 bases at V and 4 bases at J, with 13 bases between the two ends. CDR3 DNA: TGCAGCGTCGCGGACAGTAGAAATCAGCCCCAGCATTTT. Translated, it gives CSVADSRNQPQHF.

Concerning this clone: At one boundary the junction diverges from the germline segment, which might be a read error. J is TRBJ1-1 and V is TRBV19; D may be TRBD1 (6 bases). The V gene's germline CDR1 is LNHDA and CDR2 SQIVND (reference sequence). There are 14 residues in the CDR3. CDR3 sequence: CVSSRGGLNTEAFF. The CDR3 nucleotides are TGTGTCAGTAGTAGGGGGGGCCTGAACACTGAAGCTTTCTTT.

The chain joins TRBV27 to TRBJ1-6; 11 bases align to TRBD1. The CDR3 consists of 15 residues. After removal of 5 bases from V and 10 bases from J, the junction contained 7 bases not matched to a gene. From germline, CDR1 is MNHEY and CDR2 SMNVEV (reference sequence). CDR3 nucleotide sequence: TGTGCCAGCAGTCTCGGGACAGGGGGTGGGTCACCCCTCCACTTT. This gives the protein CASSLGTGGGSPLHF.

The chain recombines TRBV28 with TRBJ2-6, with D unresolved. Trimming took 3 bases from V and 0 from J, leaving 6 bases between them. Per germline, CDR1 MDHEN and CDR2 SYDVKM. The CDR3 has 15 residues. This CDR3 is CASSFDRSGANVLTF. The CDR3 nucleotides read TGTGCCAGCAGTTTTGACCGCTCTGGGGCCAACGTCCTGACTTTC.